This T cell receptor (beta chain) comes out of a study of CD8+CD57+ T cells in acquired aplastic anemia. Genomic DNA provided the template from which TCR beta VDJ and CDR3 profiles were obtained. From the reads, TCRdb called clonotypes with MiXCR, one entry per CDR3 protein. The sample holds 400,000 to 600,000 distinct CDR3 sequences, over 25% seen once. All sequencing subjects had displayed CD8+CD57+ cell expansion on flow cytometry. Germline V lookup: CDR1 SGHRS, CDR2 YFSETQ. J gave up 2 bases and V 4 bases, and 3 bases lay outside the gene matches. This CDR3 contains 15 residues. The material sequenced was sorted CD4+, CD8+, or CD8+CD57+ T cells (not recorded which) from PBMCs. The sequence came from a human donor with aplastic anemia. This chain uses TRBV5-1 with TRBJ1-4; 9 positions agree with TRBD1. CDR3 residues: CASSIDRGTNEKLFF. The CDR3 DNA sequence: TGCGCCAGCAGCATAGACAGGGGGACTAATGAAAAACTGTTTTTT.